Below, one TCR beta chain is given with its context. Antigen unknown. A 1 in 200,000 to 1 in 1 million T cell depth was the sequencing target. TCRdb's table, derived via immunoSEQ multiplex PCR, lists solely in-frame clones and lacks some. The table lists around 140,000 clones, roughly 76% of them singletons. This sample is drawn from a study of cytotoxic CD8 clonotypes in ibrutinib-treated CLL. This CDR3 has 13 residues. Deletions cut 2 bases from V and 10 bases from J, with 13 bases between. Germline V lookup: CDR1 SGHNT, CDR2 YYREEE (reference sequence). Whole-study findings and limits: The public clonotypes identified were infrequent and showed contraction or stability on treatment.

Frozen-stored PBMCs produced 1.5 to 2.5 micrograms of genomic DNA for TCR beta libraries. The gene calls are TRBV5-4 and TRBJ2-1; D is tentatively TRBD1 or TRBD2 (5 bases each). This TCR was recovered from a human donor with chronic lymphocytic leukemia. The sequencing here drew on PBMCs, taken after 24 months of ibrutinib treatment. The CDR3 DNA is TGTGCCAGCAGCTTTGGGACGGCCGCGGAGCAGTTCTTC. Protein product: CASSFGTAAEQFF.